This record looks at one T cell receptor beta chain sequence and its context. The target antigen is unknown. The data are from a study of identifying expanded T cells in peripheral blood. Healthy donors had no documented immune events, such as infections, while sampled. The assay was immunoSEQ multiplex PCR, and TCRdb's table has in-frame clones only and misses some. The top ten hold 3.5% to 5.5% of the sample, which has tens of thousands of clones, about 88% seen once. Whole-study results and caveats: Approximately two-week clone count variance significantly increased as total template count grew. Over approximately two and four weeks, about 17 and 20 clones changed, versus approximately 1.2 between replicates.

This TCR was recovered from a person aged 18 to 70 in good health. The sequencing input was blood.

The CDR3 region is CASSLYPGVGSGANVLTF. The DNA of the CDR3 is TGTGCCAGCAGTTTATACCCAGGGGTGGGGTCTGGGGCCAACGTCCTGACTTTC. J is TRBJ2-6 and V is TRBV27; D is perhaps TRBD1 (6 bases). V dropped 1 base and J dropped 1 base, with 14 bases sitting between them. CDR3 length equals 18 residues. Per the germline V gene, CDR1 is MNHEY and CDR2 is SMNVEV (reference sequence).